The clone carrying this TCR beta chain showed up just a few times. Its target is unknown. This sample was taken from a study of vaccination and CD4 T cells after COVID-19. The Oncomine TCR Beta short-read assay sequenced DNA from cultured CD4+ T cells. CD4+ T cells were cultured, and genomic DNA was extracted from them. Via MiXCR, TCRdb re-called the PCR reads, giving one row per CDR3 protein. The sample carries about 15,000 distinct CDR3 sequences, around half recorded once. Treatment meaning: roughly 11-day PBMC culture with coronavirus spike peptide pools or control peptides (ViraFEST assay). This TCR was sampled from a human donor who had recovered from COVID-19. The material was CD4+ T cells from blood, cultured in vitro, obtained before SARS-CoV-2 vaccination.

In DNA form, the CDR3 reads TGTGCCATCAGTGAGACACACGATAATTCACCCCTCCACTTT. Translating gives CAISETHDNSPLHF. The chain has TRBV10-3 and TRBJ1-6; D uncertain. This CDR3 region has 14 residues. Trimming took off 2 bases at V and 5 bases at J, with 7 bases between the two ends. From germline, CDR1 is ENHRY and CDR2 SYGVKD.